This T cell receptor (beta chain) is drawn from a study of cytomegalovirus exposure and HLA in healthy donors. Study-wide context: The approximately 110 validation repertoires used a platform that matched the one used for the 600 to 750 first-cohort repertoires, as a later analysis reported.

Data came from immunoSEQ multiplex PCR; TCRdb stores just in-frame clones and leaves some out. The sample has 250,000 to 350,000 clones; around 87% are singletons. Findings and caveats of the study: 164 TCR beta chains were listed as cytomegalovirus-associated. TCR sequences were mostly rare, though some public TCRs occurred in many donors.

This CDR3 comprises 15 residues. V shed 9 bases and J shed 0 bases, with 18 bases lying between them. Germline CDR1 MDHEN, CDR2 SYDVKM. Worth noting for this clone: Its antigen is undetermined.

This chain links TRBV28 with TRBJ2-7; D uncertain. The sequence was collected from a woman aged 25 to 39 in good health and CMV-seropositive. The specimen was PBMCs. The CDR3 protein is CASSRTLPNSYEQYF. CDR3 coding DNA: TGTGCCAGTTCCAGGACCTTACCCAACTCCTACGAGCAGTACTTC.